This T cell receptor (beta chain) was sequenced for a study of cytomegalovirus exposure and HLA in healthy donors. On this clone itself: What it binds is not known.

The PCR was carried out with 60 Vbeta primers and 13 Jbeta primers. Data came from immunoSEQ multiplex PCR; TCRdb stores just in-frame clones and leaves some out. The profile shows around 100,000 clones, over 70% of them singletons. Regarding the study as a whole: The listing of roughly 160 TCR beta chains classed them as cytomegalovirus-associated. Three CMV-associated chains proved CMV antigen-specific in vitro. Donor immune exposure was known only as CMV serostatus.

The CDR3 is 17 residues long. CDR1 is SGHNT, CDR2 YYREEE, per germline (reference sequence). The V gene end was trimmed by 3 bases and the J gene end by 6 bases; junction bases not matched to a gene: 7. Sample: PBMCs. The receptor's source is a man aged 50-59 years in good health and CMV-seropositive. This rearrangement joins TRBV5-4 to TRBJ2-3; TRBD2 agrees at 16 bases. CDR3 nucleotide sequence: TGTGCCAGCAGCTATCCTGGGGGACTAGCGGGAGGGGATACGCAGTATTTT. Translating gives CASSYPGGLAGGDTQYF.